This TCR beta chain comes out of a study of beta chain features in type 1 diabetes. The authors sorted CD4+ naive, central memory, regulatory and stem cell-like memory cells via CD45RO/CCR7/CD25/CD127/CD95/CD27. V lost 6 bases and J lost 7, with 18 bases in between. Germline V gene sequence: CDR1 SNHLY, CDR2 FYNNEI. The CDR3 contains 14 residues. Comments on this clone: The antigen is unknown. Other nucleotide sequences from this sample produce the same CDR3.

General study points: Healthy donors had naive, central memory and Treg TCRB repertoires that appeared less similar than those seen among patients. Shorter TCRB CDR3s, moderately but significantly so, were found in Type 1 diabetes patients in all four CD4+ subsets. Any HLA type influence on TCRB rearrangement was left unresolved here.

Every bit of the isolated RNA underwent reverse transcription, so sequencing read expressed TCRB transcripts. TCRdb's table, derived via immunoSEQ multiplex PCR, lists solely in-frame clones and lacks some. The profile shows 300,000 to 450,000 clones, roughly 12% of them singletons. This receptor was taken from a man between 18 and 35 years old in good health. The sequencing sample was made of naive CD4+ T cells from blood. V and J are TRBV2 and TRBJ1-1; possibly TRBD1 for D (6 bases). CDR3: CASSGQRRGGEAFF. The CDR3 DNA sequence: TGTGCCAGCAGCGGACAAAGGAGGGGGGGTGAAGCTTTCTTT.